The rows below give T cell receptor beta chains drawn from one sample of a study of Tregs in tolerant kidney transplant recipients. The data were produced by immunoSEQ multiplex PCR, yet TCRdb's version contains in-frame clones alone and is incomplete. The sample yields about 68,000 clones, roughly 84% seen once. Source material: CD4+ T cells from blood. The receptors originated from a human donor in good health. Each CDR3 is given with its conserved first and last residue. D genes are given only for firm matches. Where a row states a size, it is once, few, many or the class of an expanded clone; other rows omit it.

CDR3: CASSSYGPNTEAFF; DNA: TGTGCCAGCAGCTCATATGGACCGAACACTGAAGCTTTCTTT; D: .; size: .; length: 14; V: TRBV5-6; J: TRBJ1-1
CDR3: CASSVEVDRYQETQYF; DNA: TGTGCCAGCAGCGTTGAGGTCGACAGGTACCAAGAGACCCAGTACTTC; D: .; size: .; length: 16; V: TRBV9; J: TRBJ2-5
CDR3: CASSTQGRSAGELFF; DNA: TGTGCCAGTAGTACACAGGGTCGCTCGGCCGGGGAGCTGTTTTTT; D: .; size: .; length: 15; V: TRBV19; J: TRBJ2-2
CDR3: CAWSGGDRGTDTQYF; DNA: TGTGCCTGGAGCGGCGGGGACAGGGGCACAGATACGCAGTATTTT; D: TRBD1; size: .; length: 15; V: TRBV30; J: TRBJ2-3
CDR3: CASSLSGGPGETQYF; DNA: TGCGCCAGCAGCTTGTCGGGAGGGCCGGGGGAGACCCAGTACTTC; D: TRBD2; size: .; length: 15; V: TRBV5-1; J: TRBJ2-5
CDR3: CASSPLGLAGLNTGELFF; DNA: TGTGCCAGCTCACCACTGGGACTAGCGGGACTGAACACCGGGGAGCTGTTTTTT; D: TRBD2; size: .; length: 18; V: TRBV18; J: TRBJ2-2
CDR3: CASSPDFEKLFF; DNA: TGCGCCAGCAGCCCGGACTTTGAAAAACTGTTTTTT; D: .; size: .; length: 12; V: TRBV5-1; J: TRBJ1-4
CDR3: CASSQSEVLRGYTF; DNA: TGCGCCAGCAGTCAATCTGAGGTGTTAAGGGGCTACACCTTC; D: .; size: .; length: 14; V: TRBV23-1; J: TRBJ1-2
CDR3: CASSAQGPKTQYF; DNA: TGTGCCAGCAGTGCCCAAGGGCCCAAGACCCAGTACTTC; D: .; size: .; length: 13; V: TRBV6-5; J: TRBJ2-5
CDR3: CASSSKPPPRTSSYNEQFF; DNA: TGTGCCAGCAGCTCAAAACCGCCGCCAAGGACTAGCTCCTACAATGAGCAGTTCTTC; D: TRBD2; size: .; length: 19; V: TRBV5-5; J: TRBJ2-1
CDR3: CASSVGQGLADGSYEQYF; DNA: TGTGCCAGCAGCGTAGGGCAAGGACTAGCGGACGGCTCCTACGAGCAGTACTTC; D: TRBD2; size: .; length: 18; V: TRBV9; J: TRBJ2-7
CDR3: CASSLRSSGTDTQYF; DNA: TGTGCCAGCAGCTTAAGGTCTAGCGGCACAGATACGCAGTATTTT; D: .; size: .; length: 15; V: TRBV7-3; J: TRBJ2-3
CDR3: CASSPLTQGNTEAFF; DNA: TGCGCCAGCAGCCCCCTAACCCAGGGGAACACTGAAGCTTTCTTT; D: .; size: .; length: 15; V: TRBV4-1; J: TRBJ1-1
CDR3: CASSLGQGLTNYGYTF; DNA: TGTGCCAGCAGCTTAGGACAGGGCCTCACTAACTATGGCTACACCTTC; D: TRBD1; size: .; length: 16; V: TRBV11-3; J: TRBJ1-2
CDR3: CASSLIHAKQETQYF; DNA: TGTGCCAGCAGCTTAATACACGCTAAGCAAGAGACCCAGTACTTC; D: .; size: .; length: 15; V: TRBV7-3; J: TRBJ2-5
CDR3: CASSLGTQTVRSTDTQYF; DNA: TGTGCCAGCAGCTTAGGCACCCAGACAGTAAGAAGCACAGATACGCAGTATTTT; D: .; size: .; length: 18; V: TRBV7-9; J: TRBJ2-3
CDR3: CASSEPATDTQYF; DNA: TGCGCCAGCAGCGAGCCTGCCACAGATACGCAGTATTTT; D: .; size: .; length: 13; V: TRBV5-1; J: TRBJ2-3
CDR3: CASSLAGTLYGYTF; DNA: TGCGCCAGCAGCTTGGCCGGGACACTTTATGGCTACACCTTC; D: .; size: .; length: 14; V: TRBV5-1; J: TRBJ1-2
CDR3: CASSQERPQETQYF; DNA: TGCGCCAGCAGCCAAGAGAGGCCGCAAGAGACCCAGTACTTC; D: .; size: .; length: 14; V: TRBV4-1; J: TRBJ2-5
CDR3: CASSHVAKGGMNPYEQYF; DNA: TGCGCCAGCAGCCACGTCGCAAAGGGGGGAATGAACCCCTACGAGCAGTACTTC; D: .; size: .; length: 18; V: TRBV5-1; J: TRBJ2-7
CDR3: CASSPPPYGYTF; DNA: TGTGCCAGCAGCCCCCCACCCTATGGCTACACCTTC; D: .; size: .; length: 12; V: TRBV7-2; J: TRBJ1-2
CDR3: CAGRRGYPNYEQYF; DNA: TGTGCCGGCAGGAGGGGCTACCCTAACTACGAGCAGTACTTC; D: .; size: .; length: 14; V: TRBV2; J: TRBJ2-7
CDR3: CASSPLGQQETQYF; DNA: TGTGCCAGCTCACCCTTGGGACAGCAAGAGACCCAGTACTTC; D: TRBD1; size: .; length: 14; V: TRBV18; J: TRBJ2-5
CDR3: CASSRTGHGYNSPLHF; DNA: TGTGCCAGCAGCCGGACAGGGCACGGCTATAATTCACCCCTCCACTTT; D: TRBD1; size: .; length: 16; V: TRBV7-9; J: TRBJ1-6
CDR3: CASSLGVGGQSSYEQYF; DNA: TGTGCCAGCAGCTTAGGGGTGGGGGGCCAAAGCTCCTACGAGCAGTACTTC; D: .; size: .; length: 17; V: TRBV7-6; J: TRBJ2-7
CDR3: CASSDRPGPLGDEQFF; DNA: TGTGCCAGCAGTGACCGCCCAGGACCTCTGGGCGATGAGCAGTTCTTC; D: .; size: .; length: 16; V: TRBV6-4; J: TRBJ2-1
CDR3: CASSLVQARDTEAFF; DNA: TGCGCCAGCAGCTTGGTTCAGGCGAGGGACACTGAAGCTTTCTTT; D: .; size: .; length: 15; V: TRBV5-1; J: TRBJ1-1
CDR3: CAIREDGEAFF; DNA: TGTGCCATCAGGGAGGACGGTGAAGCTTTCTTT; D: .; size: few; length: 11; V: TRBV10-3; J: TRBJ1-1
CDR3: CASRRTGLGYTF; DNA: TGTGCCAGCAGGCGGACAGGGTTGGGCTACACCTTC; D: TRBD1; size: .; length: 12; V: TRBV6-6; J: TRBJ1-2
CDR3: CASSQENYGYTF; DNA: TGTGCCAGCAGTCAGGAAAACTATGGCTACACCTTC; D: .; size: .; length: 12; V: TRBV7-9; J: TRBJ1-2
CDR3: CASSFSSGRTAGELFF; DNA: TGTGCCAGCAGCTTTTCTAGCGGGAGGACCGCCGGGGAGCTGTTTTTT; D: TRBD2; size: .; length: 16; V: TRBV5-8; J: TRBJ2-2
CDR3: CASSHEGQRGGFREQYF; DNA: TGTGCCAGCAGCCATGAGGGACAACGGGGTGGGTTTCGCGAGCAGTACTTC; D: .; size: .; length: 17; V: TRBV4-2; J: TRBJ2-7
CDR3: CSAREGITQYF; DNA: TGCAGCGCGCGGGAGGGCATTACGCAGTATTTT; D: TRBD2; size: once; length: 11; V: TRBV29-1; J: TRBJ2-3
CDR3: CASSLVGAGPGELFF; DNA: TGCGCCAGCAGCTTGGTCGGGGCGGGCCCCGGGGAGCTGTTTTTT; D: .; size: .; length: 15; V: TRBV5-1; J: TRBJ2-2
CDR3: CASSLAALSGNTIYF; DNA: TGCGCCAGCAGCTTGGCAGCCCTTTCTGGAAACACCATATATTTT; D: .; size: .; length: 15; V: TRBV5-1; J: TRBJ1-3
CDR3: CASSEPGRPRGTEAFF; DNA: TGTGCCAGCAGTGAACCGGGACGACCTCGGGGCACTGAAGCTTTCTTT; D: .; size: few; length: 16; V: TRBV6-1; J: TRBJ1-1
CDR3: CATSTPPGGTDTQYF; DNA: TGTGCCACCAGCACCCCCCCGGGGGGAACAGATACGCAGTATTTT; D: TRBD2; size: once; length: 15; V: TRBV15; J: TRBJ2-3
CDR3: CASSLRVLERNTIYF; DNA: TGTGCCAGCAGCTTGAGGGTCCTGGAGCGTAACACCATATATTTT; D: .; size: .; length: 15; V: TRBV7-9; J: TRBJ1-3
CDR3: CASSLLFKRGAPLRTDTQYF; DNA: TGTGCCAGCAGCTTACTCTTCAAGCGGGGGGCACCCCTTCGTACAGATACGCAGTATTTT; D: TRBD2; size: .; length: 20; V: TRBV7-6; J: TRBJ2-3
CDR3: CASNPLTSGTAYEQYF; DNA: TGTGCCAGCAACCCCTTGACTAGCGGGACCGCCTACGAGCAGTACTTC; D: .; size: .; length: 16; V: TRBV21-1; J: TRBJ2-7
CDR3: CASSLAPHSLTRAYEQYF; DNA: TGTGCCAGCAGCTTAGCCCCCCACTCTTTGACGAGGGCCTACGAGCAGTACTTC; D: .; size: once; length: 18; V: TRBV7-2; J: TRBJ2-7
CDR3: CASSTVQNQPQHF; DNA: TGTGCCAGCAGTACAGTCCAGAATCAGCCCCAGCATTTT; D: .; size: .; length: 13; V: TRBV11-1; J: TRBJ1-5
CDR3: CASRREDGETQYF; DNA: TGTGCCAGCAGACGGGAGGATGGGGAGACCCAGTACTTC; D: TRBD2; size: .; length: 13; V: TRBV2; J: TRBJ2-5
CDR3: CAWNQAGNTIYF; DNA: TGTGCCTGGAACCAGGCTGGAAACACCATATATTTT; D: .; size: .; length: 12; V: TRBV30; J: TRBJ1-3
CDR3: CASSFPAGNTIYF; DNA: TGTGCCAGTAGCTTTCCGGCTGGAAACACCATATATTTT; D: .; size: .; length: 13; V: TRBV19; J: TRBJ1-3
CDR3: CASSRAGRGDSPLHF; DNA: TGTGCCAGCAGTCGTGCAGGGAGGGGCGATTCACCCCTCCACTTT; D: .; size: .; length: 15; V: TRBV6-5; J: TRBJ1-6
CDR3: CASSGGPINYGYTF; DNA: TGCGCCAGCAGCGGGGGGCCAATTAACTATGGCTACACCTTC; D: .; size: once; length: 14; V: TRBV5-1; J: TRBJ1-2
CDR3: CASSSPRGNEKLFF; DNA: TGTGCCAGCAGTTCCCCGAGGGGTAATGAAAAACTGTTTTTT; D: .; size: .; length: 14; V: TRBV6-6; J: TRBJ1-4